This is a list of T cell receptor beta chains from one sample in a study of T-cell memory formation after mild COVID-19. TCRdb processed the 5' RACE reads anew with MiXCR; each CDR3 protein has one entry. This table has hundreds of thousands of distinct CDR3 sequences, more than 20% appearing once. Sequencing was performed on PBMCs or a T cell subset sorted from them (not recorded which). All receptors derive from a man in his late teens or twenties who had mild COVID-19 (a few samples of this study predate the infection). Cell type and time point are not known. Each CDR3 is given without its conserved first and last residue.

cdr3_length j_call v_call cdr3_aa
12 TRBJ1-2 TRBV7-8 ASSPRQGAWGYT
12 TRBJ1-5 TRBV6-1 ASSEAALGQPQH
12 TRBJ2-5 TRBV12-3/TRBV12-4 ASTQGAGRGTQY
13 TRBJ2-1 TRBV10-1 ASRPVGTGDNEQF
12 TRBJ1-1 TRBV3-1 ASRSGEGMTEAF
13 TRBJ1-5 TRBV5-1 ASSLGRGPNQPQH
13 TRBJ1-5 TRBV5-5 ASSLDQGGGQPQH
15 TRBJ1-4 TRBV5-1 ASSLGPTGVSNEKLF
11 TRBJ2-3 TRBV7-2 ASSFRPSDTQY
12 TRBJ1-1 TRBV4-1 ASSQGRSHTEAF